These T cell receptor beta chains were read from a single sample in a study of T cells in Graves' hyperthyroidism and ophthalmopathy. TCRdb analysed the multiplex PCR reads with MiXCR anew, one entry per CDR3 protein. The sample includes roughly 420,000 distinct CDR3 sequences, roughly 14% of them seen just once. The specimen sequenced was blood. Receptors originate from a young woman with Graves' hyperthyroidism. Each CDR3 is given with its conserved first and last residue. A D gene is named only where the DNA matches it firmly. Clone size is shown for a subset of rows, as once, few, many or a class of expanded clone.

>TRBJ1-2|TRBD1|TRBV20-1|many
CSAMLQGAKGYTF
TGCAGTGCTATGCTACAGGGGGCAAAGGGCTACACCTTC
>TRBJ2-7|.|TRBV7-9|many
CASSLPLHREAYEQYF
TGTGCCAGCAGCTTACCCTTACACAGGGAGGCGTACGAGCAGTACTTC
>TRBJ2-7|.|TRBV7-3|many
CASSLTGTQTYEQYF
TGTGCCAGCAGCCTAACCGGGACTCAGACCTACGAGCAGTACTTC
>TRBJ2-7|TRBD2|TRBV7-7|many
CASSLASGSAYEQYF
TGTGCTAGCAGCTTAGCGAGCGGGAGTGCGTACGAGCAGTACTTC
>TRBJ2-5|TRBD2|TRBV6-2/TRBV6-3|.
CASSYFLGSGSKYF
TGTGCCAGCAGTTACTTCTTGGGTAGCGGGTCGAAGTACTTC
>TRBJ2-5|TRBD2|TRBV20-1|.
CSARTSGGSQYF
TGCAGTGCGCGGACTAGCGGGGGGTCCCAGTACTTC
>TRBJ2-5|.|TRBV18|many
CASSPNEGETQYF
TGTGCCAGCTCACCGAACGAGGGAGAGACCCAGTACTTC
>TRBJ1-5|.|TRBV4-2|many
CASSQDLGRGGQPQHF
TGTGCCAGCAGCCAAGATCTAGGAAGGGGAGGTCAGCCCCAGCATTTT
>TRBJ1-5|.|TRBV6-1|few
CASSEFFNQPQHF
TGTGCCAGCAGTGAATTTTTCAATCAGCCCCAGCATTTT
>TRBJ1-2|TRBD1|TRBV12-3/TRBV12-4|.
CASSPGQGAIGGYTF
TGTGCCAGCAGTCCGGGACAGGGGGCGATAGGGGGCTACACCTTC
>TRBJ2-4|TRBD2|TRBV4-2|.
CASSLTLAGEDIQYF
TGTGCCAGCAGCCTTACCCTAGCGGGGGAAGACATTCAGTACTTC
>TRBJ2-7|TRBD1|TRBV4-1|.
CASSQRVGTGPYEQYF
TGCGCCAGCAGCCAACGAGTGGGGACAGGGCCATACGAGCAGTACTTC
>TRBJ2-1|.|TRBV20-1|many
CSASLSIIYNEQFF
TGCAGTGCTAGCCTTAGCATCATCTACAATGAGCAGTTCTTC
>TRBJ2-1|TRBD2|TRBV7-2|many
CASSLFGLAGGPSEQFF
TGTGCCAGCAGCTTATTTGGGCTAGCGGGGGGGCCGAGTGAGCAGTTCTTC
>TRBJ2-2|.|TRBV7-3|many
CASSLGFGDRNTGELFF
TGTGCCAGCAGCTTAGGGTTCGGGGACCGGAACACCGGGGAGCTGTTTTTT
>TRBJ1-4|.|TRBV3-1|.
CASSQIGGGRQEKLFF
TGTGCCAGCAGTCAAATAGGCGGGGGGCGACAGGAAAAACTGTTTTTT
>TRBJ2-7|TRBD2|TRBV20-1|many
CSARGPSGPKGQQYF
TGCAGTGCTAGAGGGCCTAGCGGGCCCAAAGGGCAGCAGTACTTC
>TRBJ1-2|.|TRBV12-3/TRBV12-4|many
CASSLERNYGYTF
TGTGCCAGCAGTTTAGAGCGGAACTATGGCTACACCTTC
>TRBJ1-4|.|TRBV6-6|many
CASSYDPGPNEKLFF
TGTGCCAGCAGTTACGACCCGGGCCCAAATGAAAAACTGTTTTTT
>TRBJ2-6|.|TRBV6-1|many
CASSRGGGDGANVLTF
TGTGCCAGCAGTCGAGGAGGGGGGGATGGGGCCAACGTCCTGACTTTC
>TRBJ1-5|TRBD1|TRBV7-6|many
CASSLGQGASNQPQHF
TGTGCCAGCAGCCTAGGACAGGGGGCCAGCAATCAGCCCCAGCATTTT
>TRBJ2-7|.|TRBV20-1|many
CSASETAPYEQYF
TGCAGTGCCTCCGAAACCGCGCCCTACGAGCAGTACTTC
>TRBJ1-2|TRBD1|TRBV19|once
CASSLRTGFYTF
TGTGCCAGTAGTCTCCGGACAGGATTCTACACCTTC
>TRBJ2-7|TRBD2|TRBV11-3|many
CASSPETSRRYEQYF
TGTGCCAGCAGCCCCGAGACTAGCAGGCGCTACGAGCAGTACTTC
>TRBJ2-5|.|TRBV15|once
CATSRVSEQETQYF
TGTGCCACCAGCAGAGTGTCGGAACAAGAGACCCAGTACTTC
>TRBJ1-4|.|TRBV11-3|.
CASSRHSHLGKLFF
TGTGCCAGCAGCCGACATTCTCACTTAGGAAAACTGTTTTTT
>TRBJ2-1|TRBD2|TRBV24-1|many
CATSDFDSGRNDEQFF
TGTGCCACCAGTGATTTTGATAGCGGGAGGAACGATGAGCAGTTCTTC
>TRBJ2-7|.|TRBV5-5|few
CASSSGTGSNEQYF
TGTGCCAGCAGCTCCGGGACCGGCTCCAACGAGCAGTACTTC
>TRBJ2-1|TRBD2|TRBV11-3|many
CASSWTSGPYNEQFF
TGTGCCAGCAGCTGGACTAGCGGTCCCTACAATGAGCAGTTCTTC
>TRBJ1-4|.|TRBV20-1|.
CSASGSRGGGKLFF
TGCAGTGCTTCCGGGAGCAGGGGCGGCGGAAAACTGTTTTTT
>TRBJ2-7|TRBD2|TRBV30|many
CAWSERSPTILAGGSYEQYF
TGTGCCTGGAGTGAACGATCGCCCACGATACTAGCGGGAGGGTCCTACGAGCAGTACTTC
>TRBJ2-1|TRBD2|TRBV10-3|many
CAIRGIVEREKPGSSYNEQFF
TGTGCCATCAGGGGTATAGTTGAGCGGGAGAAGCCTGGGAGCTCCTACAATGAGCAGTTCTTC
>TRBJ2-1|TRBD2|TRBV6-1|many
CASLGLAGAGAYNEQFF
TGTGCCAGCCTCGGGCTAGCGGGAGCTGGGGCTTACAATGAGCAGTTCTTC
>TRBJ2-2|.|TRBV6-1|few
CASRGARDTGELFF
TGTGCCAGCAGAGGGGCGAGAGACACCGGGGAGCTGTTTTTT
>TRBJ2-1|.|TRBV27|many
CASSNSGSRGNEQFF
TGTGCCAGCAGCAACTCCGGGTCCCGCGGGAATGAGCAGTTCTTC
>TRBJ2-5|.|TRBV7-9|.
CASRHDGLQETQYF
TGTGCCAGCAGGCACGACGGACTCCAAGAGACCCAGTACTTC
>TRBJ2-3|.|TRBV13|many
CASSLEPDSGSTDTQYF
TGTGCCAGCAGCTTAGAACCGGACAGCGGGAGCACAGATACGCAGTATTTT
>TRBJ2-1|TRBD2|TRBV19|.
CASRGRGGNEQFF
TGTGCCAGTAGGGGGCGGGGGGGCAATGAGCAGTTCTTC
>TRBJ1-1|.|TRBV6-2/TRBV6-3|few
CATARVTEAFF
TGTGCCACCGCGAGAGTAACGGAAGCTTTCTTT
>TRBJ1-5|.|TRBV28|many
CASSKQGPSNQPQHF
TGTGCCAGCAGCAAACAGGGTCCTAGTAACCAGCCCCAGCATTTT
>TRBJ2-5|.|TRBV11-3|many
CASSGMGLGRETQYF
TGTGCCAGCAGCGGAATGGGACTTGGGAGGGAGACCCAGTACTTC
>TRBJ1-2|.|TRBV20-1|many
CSADQGNYGYTF
TGCAGTGCGGATCAGGGAAACTATGGCTACACCTTC